These T cell receptor beta chains were read from a single sample in a study of T cell responses to AZD1222 COVID-19 vaccine. The table came from immunoSEQ multiplex PCR; TCRdb's copy has only in-frame clones and leaves some out. The sample shows 120,000 to 150,000 clones, around 90% of them seen only once. The sample in question was peripheral blood, obtained 28 days after the second AZD1222 dose. Source of these receptors: an adult who received the AZD1222 COVID-19 vaccine. CDR3s leave out the opening cysteine and the closing phenylalanine or tryptophan.

CDR3 protein: ASSPGQREAF
J gene: TRBJ1-1
V gene: TRBV5-1

CDR3 protein: AIDDGTHSNQPQH
J gene: TRBJ1-5
V gene: TRBV10-3

CDR3 protein: ASSTLDREDGYT
J gene: TRBJ1-2
V gene: TRBV7-9

CDR3 protein: ASSLDVLNTEAF
J gene: TRBJ1-1
V gene: TRBV5-1

CDR3 protein: ATSDPGQVLGEKLF
J gene: TRBJ1-4
V gene: TRBV24-1

CDR3 protein: ASSLGGKAGTEAF
J gene: TRBJ1-1
V gene: TRBV5-1

CDR3 protein: ASSPWDRQETQY
J gene: TRBJ2-5
V gene: TRBV7-9

CDR3 protein: ASSPRGATNEKLF
J gene: TRBJ1-4
V gene: TRBV9

CDR3 protein: ASSHEGARGQQF
J gene: TRBJ2-1
V gene: TRBV18

CDR3 protein: ASSEERETQY
J gene: TRBJ2-5
V gene: TRBV2

CDR3 protein: ASSIYGTRRVADTQY
J gene: TRBJ2-3
V gene: TRBV19

CDR3 protein: ASSQVGGGPDYEQY
J gene: TRBJ2-7
V gene: TRBV4-1

CDR3 protein: SAGGTGGVDYGYT
J gene: TRBJ1-2
V gene: TRBV29-1

CDR3 protein: ASSRDRAYEQY
J gene: TRBJ2-7
V gene: TRBV6-5

CDR3 protein: ASGLGGMANTEAF
J gene: TRBJ1-1
V gene: TRBV12-5

CDR3 protein: AISGQQNSPGTEAF
J gene: TRBJ1-1
V gene: TRBV10-3

CDR3 protein: ASSQQGGELF
J gene: TRBJ2-2
V gene: TRBV6-5

CDR3 protein: ASSLQASYNSPLH
J gene: TRBJ1-6
V gene: TRBV4-1

CDR3 protein: ASSQARDRLSYGYT
J gene: TRBJ1-2
V gene: TRBV4-1

CDR3 protein: ASSIKAGSRELF
J gene: TRBJ2-2
V gene: TRBV19

CDR3 protein: ATSPGQGDQPQH
J gene: TRBJ1-5
V gene: TRBV15

CDR3 protein: ASSLGRGGFHYGYT
J gene: TRBJ1-2
V gene: TRBV5-5

CDR3 protein: ASSLLGPGETQY
J gene: TRBJ2-5
V gene: TRBV5-6

CDR3 protein: ASSQEGGGYGYT
J gene: TRBJ1-2
V gene: TRBV5-1

CDR3 protein: ASGSGTSTDTQY
J gene: TRBJ2-3
V gene: TRBV12-5

CDR3 protein: ASSLDPSGASSYNEQF
J gene: TRBJ2-1
V gene: TRBV5-1

CDR3 protein: ASSLTVTGSGGYT
J gene: TRBJ1-2
V gene: TRBV7-3

CDR3 protein: ASSLGQGVLLNNEQF
J gene: TRBJ2-1
V gene: TRBV5-6

CDR3 protein: ASSLDRGYSPLH
J gene: TRBJ1-6
V gene: TRBV27

CDR3 protein: ASSDQQLNTQAQH
J gene: TRBJ1-5
V gene: TRBV2

CDR3 protein: ASSLDSSYNEQF
J gene: TRBJ2-1
V gene: TRBV7-9